This T cell receptor beta chain derives from a study of T-cell reconstitution after alpha-beta-depleted transplantation in children. The study, taken as a whole, reports: By one year post-transplant, T-cell counts and diversity largely arose from T cells that were newly produced. TCRbeta diversity was high at day 60 in some patients (a result of surviving recipient T cells and thymic progenitors). Roughly two months post-transplant, alpha-beta T cells reportedly originated from several hundred graft clones that had expanded.

Preparing the TCRbeta library involved the use of unique molecular identifiers. Each CDR3 protein gets one entry after TCRdb re-called the PCR reads with MiXCR. The sample has under 250,000 distinct CDR3 sequences, roughly 15% seen once. This clonotype turned up a few times. Its specificity is not known. Germline values: CDR1 SGHRS, CDR2 YFSETQ. V gave up 2 bases and J gave up 2 bases, with 17 bases separating them. This CDR3 comprises 16 residues. The chain couples TRBV5-1 to TRBJ2-7; maybe TRBD2 (5 bases). This receptor was identified in a male patient between 2 and 10 years old who had a stem cell transplant for acute lymphoblastic leukemia, so the T cells may come from the graft donor. The sample consisted of PBMCs, mostly from graft donor cells, taken 360 days after TCRalphabeta/CD19-depleted stem cell transplant. The CDR3 is CASSFGSLATAYEQYF. CDR3 coding DNA: TGCGCCAGCAGCTTTGGGAGTCTCGCAACGGCCTACGAGCAGTACTTC.